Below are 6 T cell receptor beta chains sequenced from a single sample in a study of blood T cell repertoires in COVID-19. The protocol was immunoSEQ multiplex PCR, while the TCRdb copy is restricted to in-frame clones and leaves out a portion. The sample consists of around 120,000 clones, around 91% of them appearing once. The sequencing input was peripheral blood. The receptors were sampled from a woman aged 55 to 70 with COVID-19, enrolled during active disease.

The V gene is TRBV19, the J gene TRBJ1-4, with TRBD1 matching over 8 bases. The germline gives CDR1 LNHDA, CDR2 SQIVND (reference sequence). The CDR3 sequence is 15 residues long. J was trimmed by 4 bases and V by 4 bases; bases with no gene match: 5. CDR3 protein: CASSTGTGSNEKLFF. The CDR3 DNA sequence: TGTGCCAGTAGTACCGGGACAGGTAGTAATGAAAAACTGTTTTTT. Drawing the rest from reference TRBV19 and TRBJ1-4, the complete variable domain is DGGITQSPKYLFRKEGQNVTLSCEQNLNHDAMYWYRQDPGQGLRLIYYSQIVNDFQKGDIAEGYSVSREKKESFPLTVTSAQKNPTAFYLCASSTGTGSNEKLFFGSGTQLSVL.

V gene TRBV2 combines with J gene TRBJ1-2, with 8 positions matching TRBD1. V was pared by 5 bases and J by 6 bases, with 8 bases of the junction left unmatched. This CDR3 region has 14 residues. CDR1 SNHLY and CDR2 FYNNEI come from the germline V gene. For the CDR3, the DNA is TGTGCCAGCAGTTCACGGACAGGGCAGGATGGCTACACCTTC. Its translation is CASSSRTGQDGYTF.

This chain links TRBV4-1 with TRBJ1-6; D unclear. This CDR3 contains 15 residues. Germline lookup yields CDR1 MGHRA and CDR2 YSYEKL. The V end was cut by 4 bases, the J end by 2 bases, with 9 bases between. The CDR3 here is CASSPGDPYNSPLHF. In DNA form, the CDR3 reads TGCGCCAGCAGCCCGGGTGACCCCTATAATTCACCCCTCCACTTT.

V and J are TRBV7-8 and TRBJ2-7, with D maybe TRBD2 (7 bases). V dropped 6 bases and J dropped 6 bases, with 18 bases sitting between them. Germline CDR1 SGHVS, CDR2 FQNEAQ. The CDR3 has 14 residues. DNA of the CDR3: TGTGCCAGCAGGCCGCGGGGGCGTCGGATCGAGCAGTACTTC. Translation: CASRPRGRRIEQYF.

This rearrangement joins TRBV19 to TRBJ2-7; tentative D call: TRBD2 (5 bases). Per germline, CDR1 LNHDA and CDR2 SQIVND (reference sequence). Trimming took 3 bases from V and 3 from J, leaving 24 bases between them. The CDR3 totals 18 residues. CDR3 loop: CASSIRSGASGRGYEQYF. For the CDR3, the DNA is TGTGCCAGTAGTATCCGTTCGGGTGCATCAGGTCGGGGCTACGAGCAGTACTTC.

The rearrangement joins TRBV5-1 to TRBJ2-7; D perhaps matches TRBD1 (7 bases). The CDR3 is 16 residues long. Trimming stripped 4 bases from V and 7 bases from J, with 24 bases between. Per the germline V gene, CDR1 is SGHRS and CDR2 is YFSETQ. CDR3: CASSLRTGRGLGEQYF. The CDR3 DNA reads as TGCGCCAGCAGCCTACGGACAGGCCGGGGGTTGGGGGAGCAGTACTTC.